This TCR beta chain was recorded in a study of molecular identifiers for immune sequencing clone quantification. MiXCR, applied by TCRdb to the PCR reads, yields one record per CDR3 protein. The table has a few hundred thousand distinct CDR3 sequences, over 20% seen once. The V gene lost 2 bases and the J gene lost 6 bases, with 19 bases spanning the gap. Germline-derived CDR1 and CDR2 are SGHTA and FQGNSA. The CDR3 covers 17 residues. This clonotype was counted ten times or more. This TCR came from a human donor in good health. Some libraries in this study had Jurkat cell RNA spiked in. Sequenced input: naive CD8+ T cells from blood, with Jurkat cell RNA spiked in. Regarding subset: FACS-sorted CD8+CD4-CCR7+CD45RA+ naive T cells. The chain employs TRBV7-2 and TRBJ2-2, with TRBD1 as a possible D gene (5 bases). The DNA of the CDR3 is TGTGCCAGCAGCTTATTTGCTATGCAGGGTCTAGCCGGGGAGCTGTTTTTT. Its protein product is CASSLFAMQGLAGELFF.